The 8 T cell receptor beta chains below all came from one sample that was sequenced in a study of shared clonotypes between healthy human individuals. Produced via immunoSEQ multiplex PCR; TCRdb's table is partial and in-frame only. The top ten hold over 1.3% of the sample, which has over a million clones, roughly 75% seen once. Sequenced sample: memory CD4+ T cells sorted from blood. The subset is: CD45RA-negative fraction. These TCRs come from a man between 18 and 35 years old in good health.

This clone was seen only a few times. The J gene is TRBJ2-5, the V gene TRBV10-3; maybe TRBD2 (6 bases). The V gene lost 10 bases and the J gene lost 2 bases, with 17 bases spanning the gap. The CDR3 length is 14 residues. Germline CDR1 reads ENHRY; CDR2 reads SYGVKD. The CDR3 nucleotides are TGTGCCACCGGGTTAGCGGCTACGCAAGAGACCCAGTACTTC. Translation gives CATGLAATQETQYF.

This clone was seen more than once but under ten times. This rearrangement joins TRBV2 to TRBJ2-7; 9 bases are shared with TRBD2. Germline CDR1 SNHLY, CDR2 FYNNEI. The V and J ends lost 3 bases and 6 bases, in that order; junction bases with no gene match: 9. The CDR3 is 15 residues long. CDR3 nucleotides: TGTGCCAGCAGTGAGGCTAGCGGGGTATGGGGCGAGCAGTACTTC. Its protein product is CASSEASGVWGEQYF. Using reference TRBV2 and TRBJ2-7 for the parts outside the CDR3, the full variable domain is EPEVTQTPSHQVTQMGQEVILRCVPISNHLYFYWYRQILGQKVEFLVSFYNNEISEKSEIFDDQFSVERPDGSNFTLKIRSTKLEDSAMYFCASSEASGVWGEQYFGPGTRLTVT.

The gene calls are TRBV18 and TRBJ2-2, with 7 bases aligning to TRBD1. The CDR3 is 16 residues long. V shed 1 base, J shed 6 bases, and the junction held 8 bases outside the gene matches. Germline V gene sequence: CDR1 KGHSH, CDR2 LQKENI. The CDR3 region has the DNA TGTGCCAGCTCACCACGAGGGACAGAGAGCCCCGGGGAGCTGTTTTTT. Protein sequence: CASSPRGTESPGELFF.

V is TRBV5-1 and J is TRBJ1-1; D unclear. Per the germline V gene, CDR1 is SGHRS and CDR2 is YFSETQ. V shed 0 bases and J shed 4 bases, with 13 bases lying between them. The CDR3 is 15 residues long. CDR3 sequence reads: CASSLGGPIGTEAFF. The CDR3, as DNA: TGCGCCAGCAGCTTGGGAGGTCCCATCGGCACTGAAGCTTTCTTT.

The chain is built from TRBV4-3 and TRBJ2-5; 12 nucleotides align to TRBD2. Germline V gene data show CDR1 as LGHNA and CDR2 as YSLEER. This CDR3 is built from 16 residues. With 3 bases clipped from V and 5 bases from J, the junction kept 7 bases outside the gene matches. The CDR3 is CASSQTTSGRGETQYF. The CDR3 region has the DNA TGCGCCAGCAGCCAGACGACTAGCGGGAGAGGGGAGACCCAGTACTTC.

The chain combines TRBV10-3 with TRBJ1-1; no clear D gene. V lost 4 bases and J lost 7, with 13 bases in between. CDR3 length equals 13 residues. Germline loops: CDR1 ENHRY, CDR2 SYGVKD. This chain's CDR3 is CAISAGRGSEAFF. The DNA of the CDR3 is TGTGCCATCAGTGCAGGAAGAGGGAGTGAAGCTTTCTTT.

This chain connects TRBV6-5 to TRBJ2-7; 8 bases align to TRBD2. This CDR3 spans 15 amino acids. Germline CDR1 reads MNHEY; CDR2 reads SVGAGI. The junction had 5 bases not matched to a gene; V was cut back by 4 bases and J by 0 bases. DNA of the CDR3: TGTGCCAGCAGTTCAGCGGCGGGAGGCTCCTACGAGCAGTACTTC. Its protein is CASSSAAGGSYEQYF.

The CDR3 loop is CASGQGSEKLFF. Written as DNA, the CDR3 is TGTGCCAGCGGGCAGGGGAGTGAAAAACTGTTTTTT. The rearrangement joins TRBV5-8 to TRBJ1-4, with D perhaps TRBD1 (6 bases). Trimming took 7 bases from V and 7 from J, leaving 11 bases between them. The CDR3 is 12 residues long. CDR1 is SGHTS, CDR2 YDEGEE, per germline.